This entry is about one T cell receptor beta chain. This receptor's antigen is unknown. Base qualities are missing; no much larger clone stands one base away. There are 16 amino acids in the CDR3, from cysteine to phenylalanine inclusive. Of the read, only the CDR3 DNA is kept; its 48 bases are in frame from base 1. V loses 0 bases at its end and J loses 8 bases; junction bases beyond the gene matches: 8. The germline V gene provides CDR1 KGHSH and CDR2 LQKENI. A MiSeq instrument was used for deep resolution sequencing, which targeted depths ranging from 1 in 1 million up to 1 in 200,000 T cells, with coverage averaging 10x for each clonotype. The immunoSEQ hsTCRB Kit was used to generate TCR beta libraries. The authors processed their data as follows. Data were analyzed with ImmunoSEQ Data Assistant and ImmunoSEQ Analyzer, with V, D and J genes assigned per IMGT definitions. Clonality, which ranges from 0 to 1, was calculated as one minus the normalized Shannon entropy of productive rearrangement frequencies. Only overrepresented clonotypes making up at least 0.05% of the repertoire of each patient were included in the public clonotype analysis. Fewer than 15 repertoires from age-matched healthy donors, obtained from immuneACCESS, served as clonality controls. Held by TCRdb, this immuneACCESS table contains in-frame sequences only and omits some clones. Under half of the omission traces to an unresolved V gene where checked; the cause of the rest is unknown. V and J calls plus clone size are reproduced from that table; the DNA served to infer D and trimming. The sample includes some 310,000 clones, with roughly 79% observed a single time. The top ten hold 6.7% of the sample.

Roughly 2 micrograms of genomic DNA were extracted from cryopreserved PBMCs for TCR beta library preparation. High-throughput TCR beta sequencing was performed on longitudinal blood samples from CLL patients receiving ibrutinib monotherapy. Patients were enrolled in a phase 2 open-label single-center ibrutinib monotherapy trial. These data belong to a study of cytotoxic CD8 clonotypes in ibrutinib-treated CLL (dated by TCRdb to the early 2020s). About the investigation overall: The cohort was composed of about 10 relapsed/refractory and approximately 16 treatment-naive patients; IGHV unmutated status was identified in under 18 patients. Partial responses were observed in approximately 24 patients and complete responses in 2; after a median follow-up of around 64 months, remission was maintained in 14 patients and progression was observed in approximately twelve. Response samples were taken after a median of approximately 13 months on treatment, ranging from about 6 to 40 months. Samples averaged approximately 260,000 productive templates and around 91,000 productive rearrangements. Longitudinal samples were available for about 30% of the roughly 86 trial participants. Cryopreserved peripheral blood mononuclear cells were collected before treatment, at response, and at either disease progression or sustained remission. The paper as a whole reports these results and caveats: Baseline clonality was found to be higher than that of age-matched healthy donors and was strongly correlated with circulating CD8+ T-cell counts. Public clonotypes were rare and either shrank or stayed stable during treatment, and the rise in clonality at ibrutinib response reflected expansion of private clonotypes. Lymph node repertoires were not examined, and the timing of sampling was not matched between patients in sustained remission and those whose disease progressed. At ibrutinib response clonality went up, during sustained remission it held steady, and at progression it dropped back toward baseline.

Material: PBMCs, obtained before ibrutinib treatment. This sequence was found in a human donor with chronic lymphocytic leukemia. The chain was built from TRBV18 and TRBJ2-1; 9 junctional bases match TRBD1. The CDR3 here reads CASSPPGGQGLDEQFF. The nucleotide sequence is TGTGCCAGCTCACCACCGGGGGGACAGGGCCTTGATGAGCAGTTCTTC.